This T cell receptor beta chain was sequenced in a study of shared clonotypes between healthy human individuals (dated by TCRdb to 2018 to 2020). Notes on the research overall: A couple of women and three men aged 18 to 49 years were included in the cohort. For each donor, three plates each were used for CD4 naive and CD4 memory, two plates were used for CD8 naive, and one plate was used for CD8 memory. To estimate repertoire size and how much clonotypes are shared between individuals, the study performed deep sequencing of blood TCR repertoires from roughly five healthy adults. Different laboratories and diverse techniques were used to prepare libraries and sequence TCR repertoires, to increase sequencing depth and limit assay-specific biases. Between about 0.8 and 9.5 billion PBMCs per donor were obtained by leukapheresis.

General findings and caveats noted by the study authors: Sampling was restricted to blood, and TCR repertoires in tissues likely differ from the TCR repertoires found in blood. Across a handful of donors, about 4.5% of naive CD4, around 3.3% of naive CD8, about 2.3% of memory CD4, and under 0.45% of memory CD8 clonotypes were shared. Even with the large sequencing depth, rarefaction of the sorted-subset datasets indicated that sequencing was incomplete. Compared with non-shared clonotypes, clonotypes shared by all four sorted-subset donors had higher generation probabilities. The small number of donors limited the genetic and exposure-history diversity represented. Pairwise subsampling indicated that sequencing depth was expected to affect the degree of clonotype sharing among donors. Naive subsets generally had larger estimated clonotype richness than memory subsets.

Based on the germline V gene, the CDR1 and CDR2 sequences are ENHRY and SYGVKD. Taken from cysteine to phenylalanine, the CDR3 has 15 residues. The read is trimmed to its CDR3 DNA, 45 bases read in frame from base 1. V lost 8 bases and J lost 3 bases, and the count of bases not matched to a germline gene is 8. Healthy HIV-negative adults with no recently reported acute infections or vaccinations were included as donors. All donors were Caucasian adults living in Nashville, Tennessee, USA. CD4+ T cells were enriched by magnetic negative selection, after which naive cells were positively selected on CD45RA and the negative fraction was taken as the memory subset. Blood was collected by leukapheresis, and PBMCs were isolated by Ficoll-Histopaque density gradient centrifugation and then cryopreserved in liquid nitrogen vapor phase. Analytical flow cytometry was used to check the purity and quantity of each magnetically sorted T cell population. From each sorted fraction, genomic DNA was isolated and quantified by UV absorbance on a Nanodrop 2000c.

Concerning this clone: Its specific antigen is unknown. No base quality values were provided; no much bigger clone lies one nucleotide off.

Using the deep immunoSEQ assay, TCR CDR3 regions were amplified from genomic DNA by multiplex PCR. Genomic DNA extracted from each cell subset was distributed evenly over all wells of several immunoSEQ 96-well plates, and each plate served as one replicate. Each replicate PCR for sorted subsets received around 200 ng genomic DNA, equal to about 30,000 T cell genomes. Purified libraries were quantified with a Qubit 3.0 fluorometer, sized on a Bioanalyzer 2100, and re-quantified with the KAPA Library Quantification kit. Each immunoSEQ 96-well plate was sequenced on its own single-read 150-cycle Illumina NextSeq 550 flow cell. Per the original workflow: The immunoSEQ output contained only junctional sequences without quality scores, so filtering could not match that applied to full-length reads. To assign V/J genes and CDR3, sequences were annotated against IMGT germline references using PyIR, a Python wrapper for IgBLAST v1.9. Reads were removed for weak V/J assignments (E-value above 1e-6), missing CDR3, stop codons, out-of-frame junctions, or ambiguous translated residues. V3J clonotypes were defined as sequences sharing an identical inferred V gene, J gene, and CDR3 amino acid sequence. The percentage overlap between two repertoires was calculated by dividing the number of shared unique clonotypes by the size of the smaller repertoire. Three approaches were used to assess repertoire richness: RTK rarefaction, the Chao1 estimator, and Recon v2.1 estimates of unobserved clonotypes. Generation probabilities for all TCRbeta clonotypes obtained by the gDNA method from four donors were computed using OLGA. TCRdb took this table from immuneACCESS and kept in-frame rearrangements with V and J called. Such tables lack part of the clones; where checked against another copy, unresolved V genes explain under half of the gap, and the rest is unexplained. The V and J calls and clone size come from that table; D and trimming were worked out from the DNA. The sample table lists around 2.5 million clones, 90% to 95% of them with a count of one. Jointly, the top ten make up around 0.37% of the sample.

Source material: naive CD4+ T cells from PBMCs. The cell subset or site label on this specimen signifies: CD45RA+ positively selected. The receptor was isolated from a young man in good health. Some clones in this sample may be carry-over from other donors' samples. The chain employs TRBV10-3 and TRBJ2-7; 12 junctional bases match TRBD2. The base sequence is TGTGCCATCTCGAGGACTAGCGGGACCAACTACGAGCAGTACTTC. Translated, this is CAISRTSGTNYEQYF.